Following are 32 T cell receptor beta chains from one sample sequenced in a study of Graves' ophthalmopathy and Graves' hyperthyroidism (dated by TCRdb to the late 2010s). Sequenced using an Illumina HiSeq 2000. For repertoire sequencing, TCR beta CDR3 regions were amplified from RNA transcripts. The first round of RT-PCR was done with HTBI primers and the Qiagen OneStep RT-PCR kit, and was followed by a second round of multiplex PCR, then size selection and purification. The public reads were reanalyzed by TCRdb: fastp trimming at Q25, MiXCR alignment, in-frame beta chains only. CDR3 protein sequences are deduplicated, and each keeps its most common genes and DNA. This sample comprises some 380,000 distinct CDR3 sequences, 15% of them detected only once. The ten largest account for roughly 7% of the sample. Sequencing used peripheral blood. The receptor set was obtained from a woman aged 18-29 years with stable Graves' hyperthyroidism. Donor details come from another sample of the same person, matched by shared clones.

Many counts were recorded for this clonotype. The V gene is TRBV13, the J gene TRBJ1-2; the D gene is possibly TRBD1 (5 bases). Per the germline V gene, CDR1 is PRHDT and CDR2 is FYEKMQ (reference sequence). Trimming cost V 4 bases and J 4 bases, with 19 bases left between them. This CDR3 contains 16 residues. The CDR3 spells CASSWGLIVRGYGYTF. CDR3 DNA sequence: TGTGCCAGCAGCTGGGGGTTAATCGTTCGGGGCTATGGCTACACCTTC.

The chain joins TRBV6-5 to TRBJ1-5; D gene uncertain. CDR1 and CDR2 (germline): MNHEY, SVGAGI. The CDR3 is 13 residues long. V lost 0 bases to trimming and J lost 3 bases, with 3 bases between them. In DNA, the CDR3 is TGTGCCAGCAGTTACTCCCCCAATCAGCCCCAGCATTTT. This codes for CASSYSPNQPQHF.

This clonotype was seen only a few times. The rearrangement uses TRBV11-2 and TRBJ2-3, with TRBD2 matching 7 bases. Germline V gives CDR1 SGHAT, CDR2 FQNNGV. This CDR3 region has 14 residues. V lost 6 bases and J lost 4; bases outside the gene matches: 7. For the CDR3, the DNA is TGTGCCAGCAGATATGCTGGGGGGGCAGATACGCAGTATTTT. Amino acids: CASRYAGGADTQYF.

In the case of this clonotype: A read error may account for a junction end that differs from germline. The chain carries TRBV19 and TRBJ1-2; tentative D call: TRBD1 (6 bases). Germline V gene sequence: CDR1 LNHDA, CDR2 SQIVND (reference sequence). The CDR3 length is 15 residues. The CDR3 coding sequence is TGTGCCAGTAGTCCAAACCTACTCGGGGGCTATGGTTACACCTTC. Amino acid sequence: CASSPNLLGGYGYTF. The variable domain in full, completed from reference TRBV19 and TRBJ1-2, reads DGGITQSPKYLFRKEGQNVTLSCEQNLNHDAMYWYRQDPGQGLRLIYYSQIVNDFQKGDIAEGYSVSREKKESFPLTVTSAQKNPTAFYLCASSPNLLGGYGYTFGSGTRLTVV.

This clonotype occurred many times. The chain couples TRBV12-3 or TRBV12-4 to TRBJ1-2; unclear D gene. The CDR3 spans 13 residues. Between the trimmed V and J ends, which lost 2 bases and 7 bases, there was a span of 11 bases. CDR3 residues: CASSLLRLGGYTF. CDR3 nucleotides: TGTGCCAGCAGTTTACTACGGCTGGGTGGCTACACCTTC.

This clonotype was found many times. The rearrangement links TRBV6-2 or TRBV6-3 to TRBJ2-2, with TRBD1 matching 9 bases. The J segment lost 6 bases and the V segment lost 6 bases, leaving 11 bases of the junction unmatched. In germline, CDR1 is MNHEY, CDR2 SVGEGT. This CDR3 is built from 16 residues. CDR3 in amino acids: CASSQALGTGSGELFF. For the CDR3, the DNA is TGTGCCAGCAGCCAAGCGCTCGGGACAGGGTCCGGGGAGCTGTTTTTT.

This clonotype was seen ten or more times. The V and J genes are TRBV6-5 and TRBJ2-7, with TRBD1 matching 8 bases. Per the germline V gene, CDR1 is MNHEY and CDR2 is SVGAGI. CDR3 length: 16 amino acids. With 4 bases clipped from V and 2 bases from J, the junction kept 10 bases outside the gene matches. CDR3 bases: TGTGCCAGCAGTTCGGACAGGGCTGGGCAAACCTACGAGCAGTACTTC. Translating gives CASSSDRAGQTYEQYF.

This clonotype has at least ten counts. The V call is TRBV6-5, the J call TRBJ2-1; TRBD2 matches 8 bases. V shed 2 bases, J shed 3 bases, and the junction held 9 bases outside the gene matches. CDR3 length equals 17 residues. The germline CDR1 and CDR2 sequences are MNHEY and SVGAGI. The CDR3 region has the DNA TGTGCCAGCAGTTACGGGACTCGGGGGGGCCGCTACAATGAGCAGTTCTTC. It encodes CASSYGTRGGRYNEQFF.

The table lists this clonotype with many counts. The chain couples TRBV12-3 or TRBV12-4 to TRBJ2-2; the match to TRBD2 covers 7 bases. The V and J ends lost 6 bases and 7 bases, in that order; junction bases with no gene match: 11. The CDR3 spans 15 residues. The CDR3: CASRIELATSGELFF. The CDR3, as DNA: TGTGCCAGCAGGATCGAACTAGCGACCAGCGGGGAGCTGTTTTTT.

This clonotype has only a few counts. The chain combines TRBV11-2 with TRBJ1-5; the D gene is possibly TRBD1 (6 bases). Germline values: CDR1 SGHAT, CDR2 FQNNGV. This CDR3 is built from 14 residues. V was clipped by 3 bases and J by 5 bases, with 11 bases between them. The CDR3 nucleotides are TGTGCCAGCAGCTTGGGGGGGGCTTATCAGCCCCAGCATTTT. Residues: CASSLGGAYQPQHF.

Note on this clonotype: A read error is possible here, since a much larger clone lies one base away. The CDR3 loop is CASRTGFTGELFF. CDR3 coding DNA: TGTGCCAGCAGAACAGGGTTCACCGGGGAGCTGTTTTTT. The chain joins TRBV11-3 to TRBJ2-2; TRBD1 is a possible D gene (6 bases). Germline CDR1 SGHNT, CDR2 YENEEA. CDR3 length: 13 residues. The ends were cut back, 6 bases at V and 4 bases at J, with 9 bases in the middle.

Ten or more counts support this clonotype. This may come from a read error, since a much larger clone is one base off. The chain couples TRBV12-3 or TRBV12-4 to TRBJ1-2; a possible D gene is TRBD1 (6 bases). This CDR3 is 11 amino acids long. The V end was cut by 8 bases, the J end by 12 bases, with 16 bases between. As DNA, the CDR3 is TGTGCCAGCTGGAGCATGGGGGGCCACACCTTC. Translation: CASWSMGGHTF.

This clonotype was detected ten times or more. The gene calls are TRBV15 and TRBJ2-4; D is unresolved. V shed 3 bases and J shed 6 bases, with 15 bases lying between them. Germline CDR1 reads LNHNV; CDR2 reads YYDKDF (reference sequence). The CDR3 runs 15 residues. CDR3 sequence: CATSSDRRDTNIQYF. The CDR3 nucleotides are TGTGCCACCAGCAGTGATCGTCGAGACACAAACATTCAGTACTTC. Supplemented by reference TRBV15 and TRBJ2-4, the full variable domain reads DAMVIQNPRYQVTQFGKPVTLSCSQTLNHNVMYWYQQKSSQAPKLLFHYYDKDFNNEADTPDNFQSRRPNTSFCFLDIRSPGLGDTAMYLCATSSDRRDTNIQYFGAGTRLSVL.

There are many counts of this clonotype. The chain recombines TRBV5-1 with TRBJ2-7; D is uncertain. Trimming removed 5 bases at V and 0 bases at J, with 12 bases between. This CDR3 is built from 14 residues. The V gene's germline CDR1 is SGHRS and CDR2 YFSETQ. As DNA, the CDR3 is TGCGCCAGCAGACCCCAGGCGAGCTCCTACGAGCAGTACTTC. Amino acids: CASRPQASSYEQYF.

This clonotype was observed many times. J is TRBJ1-5 and V is TRBV12-3 or TRBV12-4, with a possible D match to TRBD1 (6 bases). The germline V and J ends were trimmed by 5 bases and 0 bases, with 14 bases remaining between them. The CDR3 loop spans 16 amino acids. The DNA of the CDR3 is TGTGCCAGCAGTGGTGAAAGGGGGTATAGCAATCAGCCCCAGCATTTT. The encoded protein is CASSGERGYSNQPQHF.

The chain recombines TRBV11-2 with TRBJ2-6, with D tentatively TRBD2 (6 bases). V was pared by 6 bases and J by 4 bases, with 19 bases between. Germline V gene lookup returns CDR1 SGHAT and CDR2 FQNNGV. There are 17 residues in the CDR3. CDR3 nucleotides: TGTGCCAGCAGGTCCGGGACTGGCGGGGCCGGGGCCAACGTCCTGACTTTC. It translates to CASRSGTGGAGANVLTF. The full variable domain, its missing parts supplied by reference TRBV11-2 and TRBJ2-6, is EAGVAQSPRYKIIEKRQSVAFWCNPISGHATLYWYQQILGQGPKLLIQFQNNGVVDDSQLPKDRFSAERLKGVDSTLKIQPAKLEDSAVYLCASRSGTGGAGANVLTFGAGSRLTVL.

This clonotype was counted only a few times. The rearrangement joins TRBV11-2 to TRBJ2-7, with 9 nucleotides matching TRBD1. The CDR3 is 16 residues long. CDR1 SGHAT and CDR2 FQNNGV come from the germline V gene. The trim removed 4 bases at V and 8 bases at J, leaving 15 bases unmatched. The CDR3 region has the DNA TGTGCCAGCAGCTCTAACCGGGACAGGGAAAGGGCTCAGCAGTACTTC. Translated: CASSSNRDRERAQQYF.

This clonotype was counted many times. J is TRBJ2-7 and V is TRBV12-3 or TRBV12-4; the match to TRBD1 covers 8 bases. The CDR3 runs to 14 residues. The V and J ends lost 5 bases and 4 bases, in that order; junction bases with no gene match: 7. The CDR3 sequence: CASSPWTGIYEQYF. The CDR3, as DNA: TGTGCCAGCAGTCCCTGGACAGGGATTTACGAGCAGTACTTC.

This clonotype was seen at least ten times. V is TRBV13 and J is TRBJ1-2; TRBD1 matches 8 bases. CDR1 and CDR2 (germline): PRHDT, FYEKMQ (reference sequence). The CDR3 is made up of 15 amino acids. Unmatched junction bases numbered 10, after V lost 5 bases and J lost 5 bases. The CDR3 reads CASSPTGQGYYGYTF. The CDR3, as DNA: TGTGCCAGCAGCCCAACTGGACAGGGCTATTATGGCTACACCTTC. Drawing the rest from reference TRBV13 and TRBJ1-2, the complete variable domain is AAGVIQSPRHLIKEKRETATLKCYPIPRHDTVYWYQQGPGQDPQFLISFYEKMQSDKGSIPDRFSAQQFSDYHSELNMSSLELGDSALYFCASSPTGQGYYGYTFGSGTRLTVV.

This clonotype was seen at least ten times. The rearrangement uses TRBV15 and TRBJ2-5, with TRBD2 identical over 8 bases. Trimming at V came to 2 bases and at J to 3 bases, leaving 5 bases not matched to a gene. CDR1 and CDR2 (germline): LNHNV, YYDKDF (reference sequence). The CDR3 contains 15 residues. Here the CDR3 reads CATSRFLTSEETQYF. CDR3 nucleotides: TGTGCCACCAGCAGATTCCTGACTAGCGAAGAGACCCAGTACTTC.

Many counts were recorded for this clonotype. The chain employs TRBV11-3 and TRBJ2-5, with D perhaps matching TRBD2 (7 bases). V was clipped by 5 bases and J by 4 bases, with 20 bases between them. CDR1 and CDR2 (germline): SGHNT, YENEEA. The CDR3 covers 16 residues. CDR3 sequence reads: CASSTPQWGGRETQYF. CDR3 sequence (DNA): TGTGCCAGCAGCACACCCCAGTGGGGGGGCCGAGAGACCCAGTACTTC.

This clonotype has a handful of counts. A read error is possible here, since a much larger clone lies one base away. The rearrangement joins TRBV11-3 to TRBJ1-1; D not resolved. V was trimmed by 0 bases and J by 10 bases, leaving 15 bases between them. Germline CDR1 SGHNT, CDR2 YENEEA. This CDR3 region has 14 residues. The CDR3 DNA reads TGTGCCAGCAGCTTAGAGGGAGAGCGCACCCCAGCTTTCTTT. This gives the protein CASSLEGERTPAFF.

In its sample, this clonotype was seen many times. At one end, the junction sequence differs from germline, possibly due to a read error. The chain carries TRBV6-1 and TRBJ2-7; D might be TRBD1 or TRBD2, each matching 5 bases. The CDR3 consists of 15 residues. From germline, CDR1 is MNHNS and CDR2 SASEGT. The CDR3 protein is CASREVTYGGYEQYF. The CDR3 DNA is TGTGCCAGCAGGGAAGTAACCTATGGGGGATACGAGCAGTACTTC.

This clonotype appeared many times. The chain recombines TRBV19 with TRBJ1-1; 9 bases match TRBD1. The CDR3 runs to 13 residues. Trimming cost V 5 bases and J 10 bases; bases outside gene matches: 8. Per germline, CDR1 LNHDA and CDR2 SQIVND (reference sequence). Here the CDR3 reads CASSPLQGAGAFF. CDR3 in DNA: TGTGCCAGTAGTCCCCTACAGGGGGCGGGAGCTTTCTTT.

This clonotype appeared many times. V gene TRBV4-2 combines with J gene TRBJ1-3, with TRBD1 matching over 8 bases. There are 15 residues in the CDR3. The V and J ends lost 0 bases and 2 bases, in that order; junction bases with no gene match: 0. Germline CDR1 is LGHNA and CDR2 is YNFKEQ. DNA for the CDR3: TGTGCCAGCAGCCAAGAGGACAGGGCTGGAAACACCATATATTTT. Amino acid sequence: CASSQEDRAGNTIYF.

The sample holds many counts of this clonotype. The chain combines TRBV20-1 with TRBJ2-5; a possible D gene is TRBD1 (5 bases). Trimming left V 1 base short and J 3 bases short, with 12 bases between. This CDR3 is 14 amino acids long. Germline-derived CDR1 and CDR2 are DFQATT and SNEGSKA (reference sequence). The DNA of the CDR3 is TGCAGTGCTAGAGGTCAGGCAGGGAAAGAGACCCAGTACTTC. It encodes CSARGQAGKETQYF.

This clonotype showed up many times. The chain combines TRBV19 with TRBJ2-5; 7 nucleotides line up with TRBD2. The V and J ends lost 1 base and 4 bases, in that order; junction bases with no gene match: 9. Germline lookup yields CDR1 LNHDA and CDR2 SQIVND (reference sequence). The CDR3 totals 16 residues. CDR3 coding DNA: TGTGCCAGTAGTATAGGCCGCGGGGGATTCGGAGAGACCCAGTACTTC. The encoded protein is CASSIGRGGFGETQYF.

The chain recombines TRBV5-4 with TRBJ2-7, with 7 bases identical to TRBD1. This CDR3 is built from 15 residues. Germline V lookup: CDR1 SGHNT, CDR2 YYREEE (reference sequence). Trimming at V came to 4 bases and at J to 3 bases, leaving 10 bases not matched to a gene. CDR3 DNA sequence: TGTGCCAGCAGCATCGGCCGGGACAGCCTCTACGAGCAGTACTTC. This translates into CASSIGRDSLYEQYF.

This clonotype occurred many times. This chain links TRBV6-2 or TRBV6-3 with TRBJ1-2, with unresolved D. Germline V lookup: CDR1 MNHEY, CDR2 SVGEGT. Trimming took 6 bases from V and 2 from J, leaving 7 bases between them. The CDR3 is 12 residues long. The CDR3 here is CASRSRNYGYTF. The CDR3 DNA is TGTGCCAGCAGATCCAGAAACTATGGCTACACCTTC.

This clonotype was seen ten or more times. The chain joins TRBV11-1 to TRBJ2-5; perhaps D is TRBD1 or TRBD2 (5 bases each). Trimming shortened V by 6 bases and J by 1 base, and 18 bases separated the two germline ends. Looked up from germline, CDR1 is SGHAT and CDR2 is FQDESV (reference sequence). The CDR3 has 16 residues. The CDR3 DNA is TGTGCCAGCAGTTTCATTGGGACGGACCTCCAAGAGACCCAGTACTTC. It is translated as CASSFIGTDLQETQYF. Based on the CDR3 plus reference TRBV11-1 and TRBJ2-5, the full variable domain is EAEVAQSPRYKITEKSQAVAFWCDPISGHATLYWYRQILGQGPELLVQFQDESVVDDSQLPKDRFSAERLKGVDSTLKIQPAELGDSAMYLCASSFIGTDLQETQYFGPGTRLLVL.

This clonotype showed up many times. The genes are TRBV7-2 and TRBJ1-2, with D possibly matching TRBD1 (5 bases). Germline assignment: CDR1 SGHTA and CDR2 FQGNSA. The CDR3 totals 13 residues. V was clipped by 1 base and J by 7 bases, with 10 bases between them. CDR3 bases: TGTGCCAGCAGCTTAGGTCAGGGTATTGGCTACACCTTC. The encoded protein is CASSLGQGIGYTF.

V usage is TRBV6-1 and J usage is TRBJ2-5; perhaps TRBD1 as D (5 bases). CDR3 size: 15 residues. The V end was cut by 2 bases, the J end by 7 bases, with 17 bases between. The germline V gene has CDR1 MNHNS and CDR2 SASEGT. This CDR3 reads CASSESAGNVGTQYF. The CDR3 DNA is TGTGCCAGCAGTGAATCAGCAGGGAACGTAGGGACCCAGTACTTC.